This entry features one T cell receptor (beta chain) sequence. What it binds is unknown. Terminally differentiated effector memory CD45RA+ cells were excluded from the naive CD8 cells, which were CD45RO-negative and positively selected for CCR7. The sample is drawn from a study of shared clonotypes between healthy human individuals. Points from the study as a whole: Expectations were that clonotype sharing among donors would be affected by sequencing depth. Among non-shared clonotypes, generation probabilities were lower than among those shared by all four donors.

Profiled with immunoSEQ multiplex PCR; TCRdb holds only in-frame clones, not every one. The table has approximately 2,200,000 clones, about 92% seen once. CDR3 size: 13 residues. Per germline, CDR1 SGHAT and CDR2 FQNNGV. V lost 5 bases and J lost 14; bases outside the gene matches: 13. Sequencing was performed on naive CD8+ T cells from PBMCs. The receptor was derived from a man in his late teens or twenties in good health. Some clones in this sample may be carry-over from other donors' samples. The chain carries TRBV11-2 and TRBJ2-5; 8 bases agree with TRBD2. The CDR3 loop is CASSERTSPEQYF. The CDR3 region has the DNA TGTGCCAGCAGCGAAAGGACTAGCCCCGAGCAATACTTC. The full variable domain, completed using reference TRBV11-2 and TRBJ2-5, is EAGVAQSPRYKIIEKRQSVAFWCNPISGHATLYWYQQILGQGPKLLIQFQNNGVVDDSQLPKDRFSAERLKGVDSTLKIQPAKLEDSAVYLCASSERTSPEQYFGPGTRLLVL.